This T cell receptor beta chain emerged from a study of OX40 agonist ivuxolimab in advanced cancers. Looking at the study overall: Two cutaneous melanoma patients and one hepatocellular carcinoma patient, three in all, had partial responses.

Points on this clone: Its antigen is undetermined.

Findings and limits, study-wide: Averaged across samples, CD8+ T cells carried more expanded clones than CD4+ did.

Germline CDR1 reads SGHTA; CDR2 reads FQGTGA. CDR3 length: 13 residues. V was cut by 2 bases and J by 2 bases, with 4 bases left in between. Sequenced by immunoSEQ multiplex PCR; TCRdb stores in-frame clones only, minus some. The repertoire consists of roughly 70,000 clones, with 85% to 90% occurring once and the leading ten covering roughly 2.4%. The source material was CD4+ or CD8+ T cells sorted from blood, sampled in a trial of the OX40 agonist ivuxolimab. The genes are TRBV7-3 and TRBJ1-5; D is unresolved. The TCR was taken from an adult with an advanced solid tumor such as melanoma, head and neck, liver or kidney cancer. The CDR3 nucleotides read TGTGCCAGCAGCTTACAGGGCAATCAGCCCCAGCATTTT. The encoded protein is CASSLQGNQPQHF.